The T cell receptor (beta chain) described here comes from a study of T cells of healthy individuals. This clonotype was counted at least ten times. TCRdb passed the 5' RACE reads through MiXCR, listing each CDR3 protein once. The repertoire has about 40,000 distinct CDR3 sequences, about 5% of them found once; the top ten carry about 10%. The receptor comes from a human donor in good health.

The CDR3: CASSETGDLFSGNTIYF. The CDR3 DNA reads TGTGCCAGCAGTGAGACAGGGGACCTTTTCTCTGGAAACACCATATATTTT. V is TRBV6-5 and J is TRBJ1-3, with 8 bases lining up with TRBD1. Trimming at V came to 5 bases and at J to 0 bases, leaving 9 bases not matched to a gene. Germline V lookup: CDR1 MNHEY, CDR2 SVGAGI. The CDR3 runs 17 residues.